This T cell receptor beta chain came from a study of blood T cell repertoires in COVID-19. The protocol was immunoSEQ multiplex PCR, while the TCRdb copy is restricted to in-frame clones and leaves out a portion. The table lists under 150,000 clones, about nine tenths of them singletons, with about 4.6% in the top ten. The CDR3 loop spans 15 amino acids. J gave up 0 bases and V 6 bases, and 5 bases lay outside the gene matches. CDR1 and CDR2 (germline): SNHLY, FYNNEI. This sequence originates from a man between 60 and 75 years old with COVID-19, enrolled during active disease. J is TRBJ2-3 and V is TRBV2, with TRBD2 identical over 8 bases. Sequencing was done on a sample of peripheral blood. CDR3 sequence reads: CASRGGRSSTDTQYF. In nucleotides, the CDR3 is TGTGCCAGCAGGGGCGGGAGGTCTAGCACAGATACGCAGTATTTT.